These T cell receptor beta chains were read from a single sample in a study of cytomegalovirus exposure and HLA in healthy donors. The method was immunoSEQ multiplex PCR; TCRdb's version includes in-frame clones alone and lacks a portion of them. Among 90,000 to 120,000 clones listed, around 80% were seen once. Sample: PBMCs. Source of these receptors: a man younger than 40 in good health and CMV-seropositive. Each CDR3 is given with its conserved first and last residue. The D gene is left open where the match is weak. Not all rows give a size; the values are once, few, many and, for expanded clones, a class.

v_gene	abundance	j_gene	d_gene	CDR3nt	CDR3aa
TRBV30	NA	TRBJ2-3	NA	TGTGCCTGGGCTCTAACAGGGAGTACAGATACGCAGTATTTT	CAWALTGSTDTQYF
TRBV9	NA	TRBJ2-5	TRBD2	TGTGCCAGCAGCGTAGCATCAGCGCAATCGGGACTAGCGGAAGAGACCCAGTACTTC	CASSVASAQSGLAEETQYF
TRBV4-1	NA	TRBJ2-1	NA	TGCGCCAGCAGCCAACCCGCCAGGGGCTCCTACAATGAGCAGTTCTTC	CASSQPARGSYNEQFF
TRBV11-2	once	TRBJ2-5	TRBD2	TGTGCCAGCAGCGGATGGGGCGGGGGGAAAGAGACCCAGTACTTC	CASSGWGGGKETQYF
TRBV19	NA	TRBJ1-6	TRBD1	TGTGCCACCAACCCGGGACAGGGGGGATCACCCCTCCACTTT	CATNPGQGGSPLHF
TRBV7-6	NA	TRBJ2-7	NA	TGTGCCAGCAGCTTGGACACCTACGAGCAGTACTTC	CASSLDTYEQYF
TRBV9	few	TRBJ1-2	NA	TGTGCCAGCAGCGTAGAGGAGGGCGTCAGCTATGGCTACACCTTC	CASSVEEGVSYGYTF
TRBV7-6	NA	TRBJ1-6	NA	TGTGCCAGCAGCTTAGCGCCGCGGGGGGCAGGGCCCAATTCACCCCTCCACTTT	CASSLAPRGAGPNSPLHF
TRBV29-1	NA	TRBJ1-2	TRBD1	TGCAGCGTTTCGGGACAGGGTGATGGCTACACCTTC	CSVSGQGDGYTF
TRBV7-9	NA	TRBJ2-1	NA	TGTGCCAGCAACTCGGACAGAGATACCTTCTACAATGAGCAGTTCTTC	CASNSDRDTFYNEQFF
TRBV29-1	once	TRBJ2-1	NA	TGCAGCTCCCGGGGTGTGAGCTCCTACAATGAGCAGTTCTTC	CSSRGVSSYNEQFF
TRBV5-4	few	TRBJ1-1	NA	TGTGCCAGCACCTTATACATGAACACTGAAGCTTTCTTT	CASTLYMNTEAFF
TRBV4-2	NA	TRBJ2-5	NA	TGTGCCAGCAGCCAAGTGGGGGGAGAGACCCAGTACTTC	CASSQVGGETQYF
TRBV5-5	NA	TRBJ2-5	NA	TGTGCCAGCAGCCCCCCCAGCCAAGAGACCCAGTACTTC	CASSPPSQETQYF
TRBV30	NA	TRBJ1-1	NA	TGTGCCTGGAGTGTAGCGGGACGGATGAACACTGAAGCTTTCTTT	CAWSVAGRMNTEAFF
TRBV11-3	NA	TRBJ1-2	NA	TGTGCCAGCAGCTTCCTAGTCCGCGGGCTCTACTATGGCTACACCTTC	CASSFLVRGLYYGYTF
TRBV28	NA	TRBJ2-7	TRBD1	TGTGCCAGCAGTTTAGGGGGGACAGGGGGGTACGAGCAGTACTTC	CASSLGGTGGYEQYF
TRBV5-6	NA	TRBJ1-2	NA	TGTGCCAGCAGCCCGGTGATGGAGGTGGATGGCTACACCTTC	CASSPVMEVDGYTF
TRBV6-4	NA	TRBJ2-2	NA	TGTGCCAGCAGTGCCACCGCGGGGTACGCCGGGGAGCTGTTTTTT	CASSATAGYAGELFF
TRBV6-5	NA	TRBJ1-2	NA	TGTGCCAGCAGTTACAACGAGGGACTGTATGGCTACACCTTC	CASSYNEGLYGYTF
TRBV19	NA	TRBJ1-2	NA	TGTGCCAGTAGTATCCAAGGGGTGCGGTATGGCTACACCTTC	CASSIQGVRYGYTF
TRBV7-2	NA	TRBJ1-4	NA	TGTGCCAGCAGCTTACGGCAAGGAGGCAATGAAAAACTGTTTTTT	CASSLRQGGNEKLFF
TRBV6-1	NA	TRBJ1-5	NA	TGTGCCAGCAAGGGCAGGGGAGATCAGCCCCAGCATTTT	CASKGRGDQPQHF
TRBV15	once	TRBJ1-3	NA	TGTGCCACCAGCAGGGGACACCTCGAATCTGGAAACACCATATATTTT	CATSRGHLESGNTIYF
TRBV7-2	NA	TRBJ2-7	TRBD1	TGTGCCAGCACCAGGGACAGGATGGAAGAGCAGTACTTC	CASTRDRMEEQYF
TRBV6-5	once	TRBJ1-2	NA	TGTGCCAGCAGTTACGGACGGGAGGGATATGGCTACACCTTC	CASSYGREGYGYTF
TRBV10-1	NA	TRBJ1-5	NA	TGCGCCAGCAGTGCCTCGGGGTATCAGCCCCAGCATTTT	CASSASGYQPQHF
TRBV18	NA	TRBJ2-1	NA	TGTGCCAGCTCACCATTAGGGGACAATGAGCAGTTCTTC	CASSPLGDNEQFF
TRBV4-1	NA	TRBJ1-1	NA	TGCGCCAGCAGCCAAGCCCTACAGGGAAGGACTGAAGCTTTCTTT	CASSQALQGRTEAFF
TRBV5-1	NA	TRBJ2-4	TRBD1	TGCGCCAGCAGCTTCCGGACAGGGGACAGTCAGTACTTC	CASSFRTGDSQYF